This entry lists 27 T cell receptor beta chains sequenced from one sample in a study of blood T cell repertoires in COVID-19. Assay used: immunoSEQ multiplex PCR; TCRdb lists only in-frame clones, some missing. The sample carries around 140,000 clones, around 80% recorded once. Sequenced material: peripheral blood. These receptors originate from a human donor with acute or convalescent COVID-19. The donor label of this sample is uncertain.

The V and J genes are TRBV7-8 and TRBJ1-1; tentative D call: TRBD1 (5 bases). Germline CDR1 SGHVS, CDR2 FQNEAQ. Trimming removed 10 bases from V and 5 bases from J, with 17 bases in between. There are 13 residues in the CDR3. This CDR3 reads CAIGNGGRTEAFF. The DNA for the CDR3 is TGTGCCATTGGAAACGGGGGGAGGACTGAAGCTTTCTTT.

V gene TRBV11-2 combines with J gene TRBJ2-5; 9 positions agree with TRBD2. The germline gives CDR1 SGHAT, CDR2 FQNNGV. J was trimmed by 3 bases and V by 5 bases; bases with no gene match: 4. The CDR3 is made up of 14 amino acids. The CDR3 spells CASSVLAGKETQYF. The DNA for the CDR3 is TGTGCCAGCAGCGTCCTAGCGGGGAAAGAGACCCAGTACTTC. Filled out from reference TRBV11-2 and TRBJ2-5, the complete variable domain reads EAGVAQSPRYKIIEKRQSVAFWCNPISGHATLYWYQQILGQGPKLLIQFQNNGVVDDSQLPKDRFSAERLKGVDSTLKIQPAKLEDSAVYLCASSVLAGKETQYFGPGTRLLVL.

The CDR3 spells CASRRLVKDEQFF. The CDR3 DNA reads as TGTGCAAGTCGTCGGCTAGTAAAGGATGAGCAGTTCTTC. This rearrangement joins TRBV12-2 to TRBJ2-1; whether TRBD2, the table's D call, matches the DNA was not checked. TRBV12-2 is termed a pseudogene. This CDR3 has 13 amino acids.

The V gene is TRBV9, the J gene TRBJ1-5; no reliable D call. This CDR3 is 14 amino acids long. Germline loops: CDR1 SGDLS, CDR2 YYNGEE. The V gene lost 0 bases and the J gene lost 4 bases, with 8 bases spanning the gap. The chain's CDR3 is CASSVGQANQPQHF. The CDR3, as DNA: TGTGCCAGCAGCGTAGGGCAGGCAAATCAGCCCCAGCATTTT. The variable domain in full, with the rest retrieved from reference TRBV9 and TRBJ1-5, is DSGVTQTPKHLITATGQRVTLRCSPRSGDLSVYWYQQSLDQGLQFLIQYYNGEERAKGNILERFSAQQFPDLHSELNLSSLELGDSALYFCASSVGQANQPQHFGDGTRLSIL.

The J gene is TRBJ2-5, the V gene TRBV6-5, with 8 bases fitting TRBD2. This CDR3 has 15 amino acids. Germline assignment: CDR1 MNHEY and CDR2 SVGAGI. The trim removed 4 bases at V and 3 bases at J, leaving 7 bases unmatched. CDR3 in DNA: TGTGCCAGCAGTTCGGCCGGGACTAGGGAAGAGACCCAGTACTTC. The encoded protein is CASSSAGTREETQYF.

The chain couples TRBV5-1 to TRBJ2-7, with D unclear. The CDR3 consists of 13 residues. The V end was cut by 0 bases, the J end by 0 bases, with 4 bases between. Germline values: CDR1 SGHRS, CDR2 YFSETQ. In nucleotides, the CDR3 is TGCGCCAGCAGCTTGGCAATCTCCTACGAGCAGTACTTC. It translates to CASSLAISYEQYF.

This chain connects TRBV18 to TRBJ2-7, with 8 nucleotides matching TRBD1. This CDR3 contains 14 residues. J was trimmed by 5 bases and V by 1 base; bases with no gene match: 4. CDR1 and CDR2 from the germline V gene are KGHSH and LQKENI. The CDR3, as DNA: TGTGCCAGCTCACCACGGACAGGGTATGACGAGCAGTACTTC. It yields the protein CASSPRTGYDEQYF.

The genes are TRBV10-3 and TRBJ2-2, with 7 bases identical to TRBD2. Trimming removed 5 bases from V and 1 base from J; junction bases left unmatched: 4. The germline CDR1 and CDR2 sequences are ENHRY and SYGVKD. The CDR3 spans 15 residues. The CDR3 is CAISPLAGNTGELFF. The DNA for the CDR3 is TGTGCCATCAGTCCCTTAGCGGGGAACACCGGGGAGCTGTTTTTT.

The chain joins TRBV2 to TRBJ2-7; 9 bases are shared with TRBD1. J lost 4 bases, V lost 9 bases, and 7 bases had no gene match. The CDR3 is 13 residues long. Germline V gene sequence: CDR1 SNHLY, CDR2 FYNNEI. CDR3 sequence: CARQGQGVYEQYF. DNA of the CDR3: TGTGCCAGACAGGGACAGGGCGTTTACGAGCAGTACTTC. The whole variable domain, remainder taken from reference TRBV2 and TRBJ2-7, is EPEVTQTPSHQVTQMGQEVILRCVPISNHLYFYWYRQILGQKVEFLVSFYNNEISEKSEIFDDQFSVERPDGSNFTLKIRSTKLEDSAMYFCARQGQGVYEQYFGPGTRLTVT.

V usage is TRBV5-5 and J usage is TRBJ2-5; 12 bases match TRBD2. Looked up from germline, CDR1 is SGHKS and CDR2 is YYEKEE (reference sequence). The trim removed 4 bases at V and 5 bases at J, leaving 6 bases unmatched. The CDR3 extends over 15 amino acids. DNA of the CDR3: TGTGCCAGCAGCCTAGCGGGGGGGAACCGGGAGACCCAGTACTTC. Translation: CASSLAGGNRETQYF. Variable domain in full (rest from reference TRBV5-5 and TRBJ2-5): DAGVTQSPTHLIKTRGQQVTLRCSPISGHKSVSWYQQVLGQGPQFIFQYYEKEERGRGNFPDRFSARQFPNYSSELNVNALLLGDSALYLCASSLAGGNRETQYFGPGTRLLVL.

This rearrangement joins TRBV4-3 to TRBJ2-5; the match to TRBD2 covers 13 bases. Germline assignment: CDR1 LGHNA and CDR2 YSLEER. This CDR3 contains 16 residues. Trimming took 3 bases from V and 0 from J; bases not matched to a gene: 1. The CDR3 DNA reads as TGCGCCAGCAGCCACGGACTAGCGGGGGACCAAGAGACCCAGTACTTC. This translates into CASSHGLAGDQETQYF.

This chain links TRBV27 with TRBJ1-2, with 8 bases lining up with TRBD1. After removal of 4 bases from V and 7 bases from J, the junction contained 20 bases not matched to a gene. Germline V gene sequence: CDR1 MNHEY, CDR2 SMNVEV (reference sequence). CDR3 length equals 18 residues. CDR3 protein: CASSSRLLQSRGRPGYTF. For the CDR3, the DNA is TGTGCCAGCAGTTCCCGTTTACTGCAGAGCAGGGGGCGCCCTGGCTACACCTTC.

The chain uses TRBV7-9 and TRBJ1-3; D may be TRBD1 (5 bases). CDR3 size: 15 residues. With 1 base removed from V and 5 bases from J, the gap between germline ends came to 12 bases. Germline V gene sequence: CDR1 SEHNR, CDR2 FQNEAQ (reference sequence). The CDR3 reads CASSLGGQRRNTIYF. As DNA, the CDR3 is TGTGCCAGCAGCTTAGGTGGACAACGGAGAAACACCATATATTTT.

The chain carries TRBV19 and TRBJ2-4, with unresolved D. CDR1 LNHDA and CDR2 SQIVND come from the germline V gene (reference sequence). The CDR3 runs to 12 residues. Trimming stripped 11 bases from V and 6 bases from J, with 14 bases between. The CDR3 reads CAVRPPGNIQYF. DNA for the CDR3: TGTGCCGTACGCCCCCCGGGAAACATTCAGTACTTC.

V gene TRBV30 combines with J gene TRBJ1-4; D uncertain. CDR1 and CDR2 (germline): GTSNPN, SVGIG (reference sequence). The germline V and J ends were trimmed by 0 bases and 4 bases, with 9 bases remaining between them. The CDR3 is made up of 14 amino acids. The CDR3 loop reads CAWSVRRDNEKLFF. As DNA, the CDR3 is TGTGCCTGGAGTGTGCGACGGGATAATGAAAAACTGTTTTTT.

This chain joins TRBV25-1 and TRBJ1-1, with 11 bases fitting TRBD1. This CDR3 is 15 amino acids long. After removal of 5 bases from V and 4 bases from J, the junction contained 6 bases not matched to a gene. CDR1 is MGHDK, CDR2 SYGVNS, per germline. Here the CDR3 reads CASSNSGQGATEAFF. The CDR3 DNA is TGTGCCAGCAGTAACTCCGGACAGGGGGCCACTGAAGCTTTCTTT.

The V gene is TRBV14, the J gene TRBJ1-1, with unresolved D. The germline gives CDR1 SGHDN, CDR2 FVKESK. Trimming left V 4 bases short and J 0 bases short, with 9 bases between. The CDR3 is 14 amino acids. The CDR3 nucleotides read TGTGCCAGCAGCCCTCAGAAGATGAACACTGAAGCTTTCTTT. This codes for CASSPQKMNTEAFF.

The chain recombines TRBV2 with TRBJ1-5; 7 bases are a match to TRBD1. After removal of 5 bases from V and 4 bases from J, the junction contained 17 bases not matched to a gene. The CDR3 length is 18 residues. The germline CDR1 and CDR2 sequences are SNHLY and FYNNEI. CDR3 bases: TGTGCCAGCAGTCGTCGAAACAGGGGTTACCCCCCGAATCAGCCCCAGCATTTT. Its protein is CASSRRNRGYPPNQPQHF.

This clone was observed a handful of times. The CDR3 loop reads CATSRVKLAGVGETQYF. The CDR3 DNA follows: TGTGCCACCAGCAGAGTCAAACTAGCGGGGGTGGGTGAGACCCAGTACTTC. The V call is TRBV15, the J call TRBJ2-5; TRBD2 matches 11 bases. J was trimmed by 5 bases and V by 1 base; bases with no gene match: 9. The CDR3 loop spans 17 amino acids. Germline V gene data show CDR1 as LNHNV and CDR2 as YYDKDF (reference sequence).

CDR3 in amino acids: CASSPLQPTGGSAQPQHF. Written as DNA, the CDR3 is TGTGCCAGCAGCCCTCTCCAGCCTACAGGGGGTTCCGCTCAGCCCCAGCATTTT. The chain is built from TRBV7-6 and TRBJ1-5, with 8 bases fitting TRBD1. Germline CDR1 SGHVS, CDR2 FNYEAQ. This CDR3 region has 18 residues. Trimming cost V 5 bases and J 6 bases; bases outside gene matches: 18.

The rearrangement links TRBV25-1 to TRBJ1-2; 7 nucleotides match TRBD1. J gave up 5 bases and V 5 bases, and 14 bases lay outside the gene matches. CDR3 length: 16 amino acids. The V gene's germline CDR1 is MGHDK and CDR2 SYGVNS. The CDR3: CASSSYPGTATYGYTF. The CDR3 DNA reads as TGTGCCAGCAGTTCATACCCCGGGACAGCAACTTATGGCTACACCTTC.

This chain connects TRBV30 to TRBJ2-3, with 7 bases aligning to TRBD1. The V gene's germline CDR1 is GTSNPN and CDR2 SVGIG (reference sequence). The trim removed 2 bases at V and 9 bases at J, leaving 14 bases unmatched. The CDR3 consists of 15 residues. The CDR3 sequence: CAWSPDRESPGTQYF. The CDR3 bases are TGTGCCTGGAGTCCCGACAGGGAGTCCCCGGGGACGCAGTATTTT.

The rearrangement uses TRBV30 and TRBJ2-3; 9 nucleotides match TRBD2. This CDR3 is built from 18 residues. V shed 3 bases and J 0 bases; nucleotides not matched to a gene: 13. Germline CDR1 reads GTSNPN; CDR2 reads SVGIG (reference sequence). CDR3 in amino acids: CAWSVTLRLAASTDTQYF. The CDR3 bases are TGTGCCTGGAGCGTGACTTTAAGACTAGCGGCTAGCACAGATACGCAGTATTTT.

The chain has TRBV7-2 and TRBJ1-2, with TRBD1 matching over 7 bases. V shed 4 bases, J shed 6 bases, and the junction held 23 bases outside the gene matches. CDR3 length equals 19 residues. Germline loops: CDR1 SGHTA, CDR2 FQGNSA. CDR3 sequence reads: CASSSRIQGSALAGDGYTF. CDR3 coding DNA: TGTGCCAGCAGCTCCCGAATACAGGGGTCGGCTCTTGCCGGCGATGGCTACACCTTC.

DNA of the CDR3: TGCGCCAGCAGCTCTCCGGGACAGACCTACGAGCAGTACTTC. This sequence encodes CASSSPGQTYEQYF. The J gene is TRBJ2-7, the V gene TRBV5-1; 7 nucleotides match TRBD1. This CDR3 is 14 amino acids long. The V segment lost 3 bases and the J segment 2 bases; nucleotides outside the gene matches: 5. The germline gives CDR1 SGHRS, CDR2 YFSETQ.

The V gene is TRBV6-5, the J gene TRBJ2-7; 11 nucleotides match TRBD1. In germline, CDR1 is MNHEY, CDR2 SVGAGI. The CDR3 sequence is 14 residues long. Trimming at V came to 3 bases and at J to 7 bases, leaving 5 bases not matched to a gene. The chain's CDR3 is CASSYGQGAREQYF. The CDR3 DNA is TGTGCCAGCAGTTATGGACAGGGGGCTAGAGAGCAGTACTTC.

The chain employs TRBV29-1 and TRBJ2-7; D is perhaps TRBD2 (6 bases). Trimming removed 4 bases from V and 5 bases from J, with 15 bases in between. The CDR3 extends over 13 amino acids. Germline-derived CDR1 and CDR2 are SQVTM and ANQGSEA. CDR3 DNA sequence: TGCAGCGTTGGGGGCCCTGGAGGGAACGAGCAGTACTTC. Translating it yields CSVGGPGGNEQYF.